The rows below give T cell receptor beta chains drawn from one sample of a study of CD8+CD57+ T cells in acquired aplastic anemia. TCRdb re-called the reads with MiXCR, one entry per CDR3 protein. The sample comprises about 160,000 distinct CDR3 sequences, 40% to 60% of which are singletons, and roughly 30% rests with the top ten. Material: sorted CD4+, CD8+, or CD8+CD57+ T cells (not recorded which) from PBMCs. These TCRs come from a human donor with aplastic anemia. Both conserved end residues are trimmed from each CDR3. A D gene is named only where the DNA matches it firmly.

J gene | V gene | D gene | CDR3 protein
TRBJ1-1 | TRBV12-3/TRBV12-4 | TRBD1 | ASSLEGQGEGTEAF
TRBJ2-3 | TRBV9 | . | ASSVALFRDTQY
TRBJ1-2 | TRBV9 | . | ASSVVASNYGYT
TRBJ2-5 | TRBV10-3 | . | AISEEGMMETQY
TRBJ1-5 | TRBV12-3/TRBV12-4 | . | ASSPWGRGKDQPQH
TRBJ1-1 | TRBV20-1 | TRBD1 | SARDRVNEAF
TRBJ1-5 | TRBV30 | TRBD1 | AWSVLGQGSQPQH
TRBJ2-3 | TRBV4-3 | TRBD2 | ASSQESGTITDTQY
TRBJ2-3 | TRBV2 | TRBD2 | ASRRAGTDTQY
TRBJ2-7 | TRBV2 | . | ASNTDSYEQY
TRBJ2-7 | TRBV19 | . | ASSVSIGLYYEQY
TRBJ2-6 | TRBV7-6 | . | ASSLERGREGSGANVLT
TRBJ2-7 | TRBV6-1 | TRBD2 | ASSKTQLAGGYEQY
TRBJ2-7 | TRBV28 | . | ASHDGRVSHEQY
TRBJ1-3 | TRBV24-1 | . | ATTGHNYTGNTIY
TRBJ2-3 | TRBV6-6 | . | ASSFPQDTQY
TRBJ1-1 | TRBV10-3 | . | AISESQATNTEAF
TRBJ1-2 | TRBV7-2 | . | ASSLWTQDGYT
TRBJ2-3 | TRBV15 | . | ATSRVGAGLSDTQY
TRBJ2-1 | TRBV2 | . | ASGDGQF
TRBJ2-1 | TRBV7-1 | TRBD2 | ASSSTGGPGGLAHYNEQF
TRBJ1-1 | TRBV29-1 | . | SAAGGGDTEAF
TRBJ2-5 | TRBV5-4 | . | ASSLRETQY
TRBJ2-7 | TRBV6-1 | TRBD2 | ASTLQGLAGDEQY
TRBJ1-6 | TRBV10-3 | . | ASNRQVENSPLH
TRBJ2-7 | TRBV12-3/TRBV12-4 | . | ASSSGAHYEQY
TRBJ1-3 | TRBV9 | TRBD1 | ASSAGGQVRNTIY
TRBJ2-7 | TRBV2 | . | ASSSGDFSYEQY
TRBJ2-5 | TRBV19 | TRBD1 | ASQRTGGRETQY
TRBJ1-4 | TRBV20-1 | TRBD1 | SARPGTDEKLF
TRBJ1-2 | TRBV29-1 | TRBD1 | SVGQGFYT
TRBJ1-1 | TRBV19 | . | ASSKYWDTVNTEAF
TRBJ1-4 | TRBV19 | . | ASSISPSSRAPEKLF
TRBJ2-5 | TRBV19 | . | ASSMRRTQETQY
TRBJ2-1 | TRBV29-1 | . | SVLISYEQF
TRBJ2-3 | TRBV20-1 | TRBD2 | SARGLAGADTQY